Included here is one T cell receptor (beta chain) sequence, with context. Its antigen is not identified. This sample was taken from a study of cytomegalovirus exposure and HLA in healthy donors. Notes on the study in general: The study listed roughly 160 cytomegalovirus-associated TCR beta chains. Accounts indicate the classifier identified cytomegalovirus status with strong specificity and sensitivity.

Repertoires were generated with immunoSEQ multiplex PCR, while TCRdb's copy carries only in-frame clones and drops some. The profile shows 150,000 to 200,000 clones, approximately 86% of them singletons. The validation cohort, a group of 130 or so subjects, included the donors and was separate from the roughly 600-subject first cohort. V shed 4 bases and J shed 0 bases, with 23 bases lying between them. The CDR3 is made up of 19 amino acids. Germline V gene lookup returns CDR1 SGHRS and CDR2 YFSETQ. This TCR came from a woman aged 18-29 years in good health and CMV-seronegative. The chain uses TRBV5-1 and TRBJ2-4, with a tentative D call TRBD1 (5 bases). The sequenced sample was PBMCs. CDR3 region: CASSHAPRVGLLAKNIQYF. In DNA form, the CDR3 reads TGCGCCAGCAGCCATGCTCCCAGGGTGGGTCTTCTAGCCAAAAACATTCAGTACTTC.